Listed here are 12 T cell receptor beta chains from one sample, sequenced in a study of T cell repertoires in cytomegalovirus infection. TCRdb called the reads again in MiXCR, with one record for every CDR3 protein. Of about 130,000 distinct CDR3 sequences in the sample, approximately 9.2% were seen once. The sample taken for sequencing was PBMCs. These receptors were obtained from a human donor in good health (CMV status not recorded). Some clones in this sample may be carry-over from other donors' samples.

A few counts support this clonotype. The gene calls are TRBV29-1 and TRBJ2-1; TRBD2 aligns across 8 bases. The CDR3 runs to 15 residues. V lost 7 bases and J lost 9; bases outside the gene matches: 17. CDR1 SQVTM and CDR2 ANQGSEA come from the germline V gene. In DNA form, the CDR3 reads TGCAGCGCGACCCGGGGGGGGGGGTCCGACAGTGAGCAGTTCTTC. Protein sequence: CSATRGGGSDSEQFF.

As for this clonotype: Possible read error: a much larger clone is one base away. The chain links TRBV7-9 to TRBJ1-5; D is ambiguous. There are 15 residues in the CDR3. V lost 0 bases, J lost 0 bases, and 6 bases lay in between. CDR1 SEHNR and CDR2 FQNEAQ come from the germline V gene (reference sequence). Here the CDR3 reads CASSLAGNSNQPQHF. In DNA, the CDR3 is TGTGCCAGCAGCTTAGCGGGGAATAGCAATCAGCCCCAGCATTTT.

This clonotype was counted between two and nine times. V gene TRBV2 combines with J gene TRBJ2-2, with 9 bases that match TRBD1. CDR1 SNHLY and CDR2 FYNNEI come from the germline V gene. This CDR3 region has 15 residues. Trimming took 8 bases from V and 4 from J; bases not matched to a gene: 8. CDR3 loop: CASGAQGAITGELFF. The CDR3 nucleotides read TGTGCCAGCGGGGCACAGGGGGCGATCACCGGGGAGCTGTTTTTT.

This clonotype has at least ten counts. This chain connects TRBV7-2 to TRBJ2-1, with unresolved D. CDR1 and CDR2 from the germline V gene are SGHTA and FQGNSA. V lost 2 bases to trimming and J lost 5 bases, with 10 bases between them. CDR3 size: 14 residues. CDR3 nucleotide sequence: TGTGCCAGCAGCTTAAGTCCAGCTCACAATGAGCAGTTCTTC. Translating it yields CASSLSPAHNEQFF.

Only a few counts were recorded for this clonotype. The rearrangement joins TRBV6-2 or TRBV6-3 to TRBJ2-7; no definite D call. Looked up from germline, CDR1 is MNHEY and CDR2 is SVGEGT. Trimming took off 4 bases at V and 3 bases at J, with 7 bases between the two ends. The CDR3 runs 12 residues. The CDR3 coding sequence is TGTGCCAGCAGTTGGCCCTTCTACGAGCAGTACTTC. Amino acids: CASSWPFYEQYF.

The V and J genes are TRBV12-3 or TRBV12-4 and TRBJ1-5; 7 bases align to TRBD1. V dropped 5 bases and J dropped 2; count of bases not matched to a gene: 6. CDR3 size: 15 residues. The CDR3 DNA reads as TGTGCCAGCAGTCCCAACAGGGGCGGCAATCAGCCCCAGCATTTT. Amino acids: CASSPNRGGNQPQHF.

This clonotype occurred a few times. The rearrangement links TRBV7-6 to TRBJ2-7; perhaps TRBD1 as D (6 bases). V gave up 3 bases and J gave up 1 base, with 10 bases separating them. The V gene's germline CDR1 is SGHVS and CDR2 FNYEAQ. The CDR3 extends over 14 amino acids. The CDR3 sequence is CASSFPTGSYEQYF. CDR3 nucleotide sequence: TGTGCCAGCAGCTTCCCTACAGGGTCCTACGAGCAGTACTTC.

CDR3 DNA: TGTGCCAGTAGTATCGGGTCTGGGGTCCACTACACCTTC. It specifies CASSIGSGVHYTF. The chain uses TRBV19 and TRBJ1-2, with no clear D. V lost 3 bases and J lost 10, with 15 bases in between. This CDR3 region has 13 residues. Per the germline V gene, CDR1 is LNHDA and CDR2 is SQIVND (reference sequence).

This clonotype was seen more than once but under ten times. The CDR3 bases are TGCAGTGCCACAGGGTTCTCTGGAAACACCATATATTTT. It yields the protein CSATGFSGNTIYF. V gene TRBV20-1 combines with J gene TRBJ1-3, with a tentative D call TRBD1 (6 bases). Trimming pared 6 bases from V and 0 bases from J, leaving 9 bases between. This CDR3 has 13 amino acids. Germline assignment: CDR1 DFQATT and CDR2 SNEGSKA (reference sequence).

This clonotype was detected a few times. The chain carries TRBV10-3 and TRBJ2-7, with D perhaps matching TRBD1 or TRBD2 (5 bases each). From germline, CDR1 is ENHRY and CDR2 SYGVKD. The CDR3 has 13 amino acids. The V end lost 6 bases, the J end lost 5 bases, and 14 bases lay between the germline ends. The CDR3 nucleotides are TGTGCCATCAGGGGGGACCCAGAGGACGAGCAGTACTTC. Its translation: CAIRGDPEDEQYF.

At least ten counts were recorded for this clonotype. The genes are TRBV7-2 and TRBJ2-1, with 7 bases matching TRBD1. Germline CDR1 and CDR2: SGHTA and FQGNSA. The CDR3 totals 15 residues. The junction had 4 bases not matched to a gene; V was cut back by 4 bases and J by 1 base. In DNA form, the CDR3 reads TGTGCCAGCAGCTCAGGGGGTGTTTCCTACAATGAGCAGTTCTTC. This gives the protein CASSSGGVSYNEQFF.

This clonotype was detected many times. The chain uses TRBV11-3 and TRBJ1-1; D unclear. V lost 5 bases and J lost 6, with 13 bases in between. The CDR3 spans 13 residues. CDR1 is SGHNT, CDR2 YENEEA, per germline. CDR3 DNA: TGTGCCAGCAGCCCCAGACTAGGCGCTGAAGCTTTCTTT. Translating it yields CASSPRLGAEAFF.